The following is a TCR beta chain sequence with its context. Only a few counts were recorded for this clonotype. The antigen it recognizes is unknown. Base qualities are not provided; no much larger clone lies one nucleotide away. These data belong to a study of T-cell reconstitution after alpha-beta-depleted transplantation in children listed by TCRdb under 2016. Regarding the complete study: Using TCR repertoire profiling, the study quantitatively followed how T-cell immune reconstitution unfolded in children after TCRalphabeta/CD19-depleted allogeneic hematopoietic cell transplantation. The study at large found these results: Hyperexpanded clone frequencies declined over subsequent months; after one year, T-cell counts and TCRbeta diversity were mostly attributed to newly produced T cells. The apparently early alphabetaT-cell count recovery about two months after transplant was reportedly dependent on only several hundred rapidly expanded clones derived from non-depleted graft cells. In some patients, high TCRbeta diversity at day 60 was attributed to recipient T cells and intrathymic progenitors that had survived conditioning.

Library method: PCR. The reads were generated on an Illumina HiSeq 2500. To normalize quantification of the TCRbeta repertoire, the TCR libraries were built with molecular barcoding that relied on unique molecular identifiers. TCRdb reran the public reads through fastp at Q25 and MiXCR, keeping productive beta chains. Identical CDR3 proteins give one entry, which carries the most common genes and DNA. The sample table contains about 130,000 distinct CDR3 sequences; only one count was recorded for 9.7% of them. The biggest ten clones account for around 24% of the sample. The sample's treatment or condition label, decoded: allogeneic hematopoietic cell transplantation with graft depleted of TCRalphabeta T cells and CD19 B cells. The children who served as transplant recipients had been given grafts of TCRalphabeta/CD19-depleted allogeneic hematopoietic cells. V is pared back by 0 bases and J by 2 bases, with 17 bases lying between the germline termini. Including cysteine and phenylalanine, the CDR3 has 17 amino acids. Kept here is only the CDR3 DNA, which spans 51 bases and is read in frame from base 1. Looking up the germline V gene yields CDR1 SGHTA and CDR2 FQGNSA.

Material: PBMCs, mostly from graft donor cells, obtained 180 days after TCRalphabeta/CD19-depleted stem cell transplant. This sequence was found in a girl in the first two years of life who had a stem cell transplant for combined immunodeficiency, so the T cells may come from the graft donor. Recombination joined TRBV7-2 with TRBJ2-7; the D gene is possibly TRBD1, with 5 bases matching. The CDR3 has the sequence CASSLAKGKGAPYEQYF. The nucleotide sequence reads TGTGCCAGCAGCTTAGCGAAGGGAAAAGGGGCTCCCTACGAGCAGTACTTC.